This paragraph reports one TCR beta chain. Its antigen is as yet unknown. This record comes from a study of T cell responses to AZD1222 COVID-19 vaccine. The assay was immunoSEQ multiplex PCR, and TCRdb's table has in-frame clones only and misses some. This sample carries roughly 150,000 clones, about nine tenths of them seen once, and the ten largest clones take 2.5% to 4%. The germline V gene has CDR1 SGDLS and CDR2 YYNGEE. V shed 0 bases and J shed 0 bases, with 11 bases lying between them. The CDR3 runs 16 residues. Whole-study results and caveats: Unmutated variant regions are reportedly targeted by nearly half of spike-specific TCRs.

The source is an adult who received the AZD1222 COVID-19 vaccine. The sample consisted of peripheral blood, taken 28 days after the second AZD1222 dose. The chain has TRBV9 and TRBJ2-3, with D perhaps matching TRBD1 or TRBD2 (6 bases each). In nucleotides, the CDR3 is TGTGCCAGCAGCGTAGAGGGGGGCGGTAGCACAGATACGCAGTATTTT. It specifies CASSVEGGGSTDTQYF.